The 17 T cell receptor beta chains reported below all come from one sample, sequenced in a study of shared clonotypes between healthy human individuals. Sequencing used immunoSEQ multiplex PCR; TCRdb keeps in-frame clones, though not all of them. Of roughly 1 million clones listed, 75% to 85% are singletons. Sequencing was performed on memory CD4+ T cells from PBMCs. Documented subset: CD45RA-negative fraction. The source of these receptors is a man aged 18 to 30 in good health. Some clones in this sample may be carry-over from other donors' samples.

V and J are TRBV12-5 and TRBJ1-3, with D perhaps TRBD1 (6 bases). The germline V gene encodes CDR1 LGHNT and CDR2 FRNRAP. V was trimmed by 3 bases and J by 2 bases, leaving 14 bases between them. The CDR3 totals 16 residues. The CDR3 reads CASGFNGQSTGNTIYF. CDR3 nucleotide sequence: TGTGCTAGTGGTTTTAATGGACAGTCTACTGGAAACACCATATATTTT.

The rearrangement uses TRBV7-8 and TRBJ2-7; the match to TRBD1 covers 10 bases. The germline gives CDR1 SGHVS, CDR2 FQNEAQ. This CDR3 contains 13 residues. With 5 bases clipped from V and 6 bases from J, the junction kept 4 bases outside the gene matches. CDR3 in amino acids: CASSVRQGAEQYF. The CDR3 DNA sequence: TGTGCCAGCAGCGTACGACAGGGGGCCGAGCAGTACTTC.

The chain joins TRBV19 to TRBJ1-5; possibly TRBD1 for D (6 bases). Germline CDR1 LNHDA, CDR2 SQIVND (reference sequence). The CDR3 is 14 amino acids. V lost 7 bases and J lost 8, with 18 bases in between. The CDR3 DNA is TGTGCCAGTACCCCTGGTGGGGGGCTGGAGCCCCAGCATTTT. It yields the protein CASTPGGGLEPQHF.

As concerns this clone: This may be a read error, as it is one base from a much larger clone. Other DNA sequences in this specimen translate into the identical CDR3. In nucleotides, the CDR3 is TGTGCCAGCAGTGGAGCGGGAGGGGGCACAGATACGCAGTATTTT. Amino acids: CASSGAGGGTDTQYF. The chain carries TRBV2 and TRBJ2-3, with 10 bases that match TRBD2. V gave up 4 bases and J gave up 1 base; unmatched junction bases: 2. CDR1 is SNHLY, CDR2 FYNNEI, per germline. CDR3 length: 15 residues.

The V call is TRBV4-1, the J call TRBJ2-7, with TRBD1 as a possible D gene (5 bases). Germline-derived CDR1 and CDR2 are MGHRA and YSYEKL. Trimming pared 8 bases from V and 0 bases from J, leaving 17 bases between. This CDR3 spans 15 amino acids. CDR3 sequence reads: CASGKGRASSYEQYF. The CDR3 DNA reads TGCGCCAGCGGAAAGGGCAGGGCGAGCTCCTACGAGCAGTACTTC.

The genes are TRBV28 and TRBJ2-5, with D hard to call. Germline lookup yields CDR1 MDHEN and CDR2 SYDVKM. CDR3 size: 13 residues. V shed 5 bases and J shed 12 bases, with 19 bases lying between them. CDR3 bases: TGTGCCAGCAGTCCCACGCCCGGTGGTAGGGAGTACTTC. Encoded protein: CASSPTPGGREYF.

This clone was picked up a small number of times. The V call is TRBV29-1, the J call TRBJ1-3, with D unclear. Germline V gives CDR1 SQVTM, CDR2 ANQGSEA. V lost 0 bases and J lost 5, with 11 bases in between. This CDR3 contains 14 residues. In DNA form, the CDR3 reads TGCAGCGTTGAAGATCGCGGGAGCAGAAACACCATATATTTT. Its translation: CSVEDRGSRNTIYF.

As DNA, the CDR3 is TGTGCCAGCAGCCCCCAATGGGGGAACACAGATACGCAGTATTTT. Residues: CASSPQWGNTDTQYF. The genes are TRBV7-2 and TRBJ2-3; D possibly matches TRBD1 or TRBD2 (5 bases each). CDR3 length equals 15 residues. Germline values: CDR1 SGHTA, CDR2 FQGNSA. The germline V and J ends were trimmed by 5 bases and 2 bases, with 14 bases remaining between them.

V and J are TRBV30 and TRBJ1-5; tentatively, D is TRBD1 (5 bases). The CDR3 loop spans 13 amino acids. V was pared by 3 bases and J by 4 bases, with 10 bases between. Germline CDR1 reads GTSNPN; CDR2 reads SVGIG (reference sequence). CDR3 sequence (DNA): TGTGCCTGGAGCGGGGACGGAAATCAGCCCCAGCATTTT. As protein: CAWSGDGNQPQHF.

The J gene is TRBJ1-1, the V gene TRBV4-1; D unclear. Trimming stripped 1 base from V and 1 base from J, with 13 bases between. Germline V gives CDR1 MGHRA, CDR2 YSYEKL. This CDR3 comprises 16 residues. The CDR3, as DNA: TGCGCCAGCAGCCAAGGGTGGGGTCGAAAGAACACTGAAGCTTTCTTT. Translation gives CASSQGWGRKNTEAFF.

The V gene is TRBV5-1, the J gene TRBJ2-1; 8 bases line up with TRBD2. Germline-derived CDR1 and CDR2 are SGHRS and YFSETQ. J was trimmed by 3 bases and V by 2 bases; bases with no gene match: 7. The CDR3 consists of 16 residues. The CDR3 nucleotides read TGCGCCAGCAGCTTAGTTCCGGGACTAGTCTACAATGAGCAGTTCTTC. Its translation is CASSLVPGLVYNEQFF.

DNA of the CDR3: TGTGCCAGCTCCCGGGGCCCCCCCCTAAACACTGAAGCTTTCTTT. Its protein is CASSRGPPLNTEAFF. The chain uses TRBV18 and TRBJ1-1, with D maybe TRBD1 (5 bases). Germline lookup yields CDR1 KGHSH and CDR2 LQKENI. Trimming stripped 6 bases from V and 2 bases from J, with 16 bases between. The CDR3 totals 15 residues.

The chain is built from TRBV25-1 and TRBJ2-3, with a tentative D call TRBD2 (5 bases). Germline CDR1 reads MGHDK; CDR2 reads SYGVNS. The CDR3 consists of 11 residues. V lost 3 bases to trimming and J lost 8 bases, with 6 bases between them. The CDR3 DNA is TGTGCCAGCAGTGAGGCGGGTACGCAGTATTTT. It yields the protein CASSEAGTQYF.

The chain is built from TRBV2 and TRBJ2-7; the D is unclear. Deletions cut 5 bases from V and 3 bases from J, with 8 bases between. Germline values: CDR1 SNHLY, CDR2 FYNNEI. The CDR3 extends over 12 amino acids. The CDR3 sequence: CASSYDVYEQYF. CDR3 DNA: TGTGCCAGCAGTTACGATGTCTACGAGCAGTACTTC.

The gene calls are TRBV2 and TRBJ2-5; 9 positions agree with TRBD1. Germline V gene sequence: CDR1 SNHLY, CDR2 FYNNEI. Trimming cost V 6 bases and J 5 bases; bases outside gene matches: 7. The CDR3 consists of 14 residues. CDR3 DNA: TGTGCCAGCAGGCCCGGGACAGGGATGGAGACCCAGTACTTC. Protein product: CASRPGTGMETQYF. Looking up the rest from reference TRBV2 and TRBJ2-5 gives the full variable domain: EPEVTQTPSHQVTQMGQEVILRCVPISNHLYFYWYRQILGQKVEFLVSFYNNEISEKSEIFDDQFSVERPDGSNFTLKIRSTKLEDSAMYFCASRPGTGMETQYFGPGTRLLVL.

V is TRBV5-6 and J is TRBJ2-7, with 10 nucleotides matching TRBD2. Germline assignment: CDR1 SGHDT and CDR2 YYEEEE. Losses at the gene ends were 2 bases for V and 7 bases for J; bases not matched to a gene: 9. The length of the CDR3 is 15 residues. The CDR3 DNA is TGTGCCAGCAGCTTTCTGGCTAGCGGGAGCGGAGAGCAGTACTTC. It codes for CASSFLASGSGEQYF.

The chain uses TRBV19 and TRBJ2-3; D may be TRBD2 (7 bases). The length of the CDR3 is 15 residues. The V gene's germline CDR1 is LNHDA and CDR2 SQIVND (reference sequence). V lost 5 bases to trimming and J lost 0 bases, with 12 bases between them. CDR3 in amino acids: CASSDGGLSTDTQYF. The CDR3 region has the DNA TGTGCCAGTAGTGACGGGGGGCTCAGCACAGATACGCAGTATTTT.